These T cell receptor beta chains were read from a single sample in a study of T cell responses to AZD1222 COVID-19 vaccine. Some clones are missing from TCRdb's copy, which holds only in-frame ones; the method was immunoSEQ multiplex PCR. The sample includes 190,000 or so clones, approximately 90% seen only once; the top ten take 3.4%. The sample was peripheral blood, taken 28 days after the second AZD1222 dose. Source of these receptors: an adult who received the AZD1222 COVID-19 vaccine. Both conserved end residues are trimmed from each CDR3. Size tells how often a clone was seen (once, few, many) or the class of an expanded clone, and some rows leave it out.

j_call,clone_size,v_call,cdr3_aa
TRBJ1-1,NA,TRBV27,ASSFYPGAVTEAF
TRBJ1-1,NA,TRBV4-3,ASSHAWAEGTEAF
TRBJ2-7,once,TRBV4-3,ASSQEGYSYEQY
TRBJ2-7,NA,TRBV27,ASSAPMGEQY
TRBJ2-7,NA,TRBV28,ASSGTSGRVNEQY
TRBJ2-1,NA,TRBV6-5,ASSYSSTTFGEQF
TRBJ1-1,NA,TRBV15,ATSTITWKSTEAF
TRBJ2-2,NA,TRBV6-6,ASNLAVNTGELF
TRBJ2-1,once,TRBV24-1,ATSDASGFTEQF
TRBJ2-1,NA,TRBV24-1,ATSDMGPRTSGYNEQF
TRBJ2-3,NA,TRBV7-3,ASSLIAGVTDTQY
TRBJ2-7,once,TRBV6-4,ASSDPGTENPYEQY
TRBJ1-2,NA,TRBV28,ASSLGTVDGYT
TRBJ1-2,few,TRBV7-2,ASSLGGGRGYT
TRBJ1-1,NA,TRBV6-5,ASSGDRVKAF
TRBJ1-1,NA,TRBV4-1,ASSLDRSNTEAF
TRBJ1-2,NA,TRBV11-3,ASSGQGEGYT
TRBJ2-2,NA,TRBV5-1,ASSLSIGVNTGELF
TRBJ1-2,NA,TRBV12-3/TRBV12-4,ASSLTGIGYT
TRBJ2-1,NA,TRBV7-3,ASSLTPGTSGRDEQF
TRBJ2-7,NA,TRBV18,ASSPPGTGGEQY
TRBJ2-1,NA,TRBV2,ASSEYGPSYNEQF
TRBJ2-2,once,TRBV5-1,ASSLAVGGGELF
TRBJ1-5,NA,TRBV28,ASSRQAPGGNQPQH
TRBJ2-7,NA,TRBV30,AWSRAYEQY
TRBJ2-3,NA,TRBV9,ASSIAGSTSTDTQY
TRBJ1-4,once,TRBV21-1,ASSKVIRRQVGGEKLF
TRBJ2-5,NA,TRBV28,ASSSAGGGETQY
TRBJ1-1,few,TRBV27,ASSSQWNTEAF
TRBJ2-7,many,TRBV27,ASSFLGSTSYEQY
TRBJ1-1,NA,TRBV7-9,ASSYLNTEAF
TRBJ2-1,NA,TRBV25-1,ASRTSGIREQF
TRBJ2-2,NA,TRBV12-3/TRBV12-4,ASRQGTGELF
TRBJ1-2,NA,TRBV3-1/TRBV3-2,ASSQDPPWQANYGYT
TRBJ2-7,NA,TRBV7-2,ASSSGLAGVGEQY
TRBJ2-2,NA,TRBV7-2,ASSLEENTGELF
TRBJ2-3,NA,TRBV19,ASSIDGNTDTQY
TRBJ2-1,NA,TRBV18,ASSPRQGMIDNEQF
TRBJ2-3,NA,TRBV28,ASSGDPRYTQY
TRBJ2-3,NA,TRBV11-3,ASSLPSTDTQY
TRBJ1-1,NA,TRBV19,ASSGRTGRTEAF
TRBJ2-1,NA,TRBV11-3,ASSLEAGEDNEQF
TRBJ1-1,NA,TRBV4-1,ASSPPRARLANTEAF
TRBJ1-2,NA,TRBV6-4,ARLYRGSYGYT
TRBJ2-7,few,TRBV10-1,ASSESLAGEFEQY
TRBJ2-1,NA,TRBV6-5,ASSYSSGYNEQF